Presented here are 5 T cell receptor beta chains from one specimen sequenced in a study of blood T cell repertoires in COVID-19. TCRdb's copy holds only in-frame clones and misses some; the assay was immunoSEQ multiplex PCR. The data show approximately 83,000 clones, around four fifths seen once. Sequenced sample: peripheral blood. The receptors were sampled from an elderly woman with acute or convalescent COVID-19.

CDR3 region: CASSSPSGSTYEQYF. As DNA, the CDR3 is TGTGCCAGCAGTTCCCCTAGCGGCTCCACCTACGAGCAGTACTTC. The gene calls are TRBV27 and TRBJ2-7; 7 bases fit TRBD2. The CDR3 totals 15 residues. The V gene end was trimmed by 4 bases and the J gene end by 2 bases; junction bases not matched to a gene: 8. The germline V gene encodes CDR1 MNHEY and CDR2 SMNVEV (reference sequence).

This clone has only one observation. The rearrangement uses TRBV6-5 and TRBJ2-3; 13 bases match TRBD2. Germline CDR1 reads MNHEY; CDR2 reads SVGAGI. The CDR3 covers 15 residues. Trimming took 4 bases from V and 9 from J; bases not matched to a gene: 7. CDR3 residues: CASSSGLAGMGTQYF. The DNA for the CDR3 is TGTGCCAGCAGTTCGGGACTAGCGGGAATGGGGACGCAGTATTTT.

This clone was counted many times. This rearrangement joins TRBV4-3 to TRBJ1-6, with D possibly matching TRBD1 (6 bases). This CDR3 region has 15 residues. V was cut by 0 bases and J by 9 bases, with 12 bases left in between. The germline gives CDR1 LGHNA, CDR2 YSLEER. The CDR3: CASSQEITGSSPLHF. The DNA for the CDR3 is TGCGCCAGCAGCCAAGAAATAACAGGGTCTTCACCCCTCCACTTT.

There are a few counts of this clone. The chain carries TRBV6-5 and TRBJ1-6; D gene ambiguous. CDR3 size: 13 residues. The V and J ends lost 0 bases and 8 bases respectively, with 5 bases between them. Per germline, CDR1 MNHEY and CDR2 SVGAGI. CDR3 in amino acids: CASSYSRDSPLHF. The CDR3 nucleotides read TGTGCCAGCAGTTACTCGAGGGATTCACCCCTCCACTTT.

Only a few counts were recorded for this clone. The chain couples TRBV28 to TRBJ2-7; 9 bases fit TRBD2. The CDR3 is made up of 16 amino acids. Germline V CDR1 and CDR2: MDHEN, SYDVKM. Germline trimming cut 2 bases from V and 2 bases from J; bases unmatched to any gene: 7. The CDR3 here is CASSLGTLAGPYEQYF. The CDR3 region has the DNA TGTGCCAGCAGTTTAGGCACCCTAGCGGGGCCCTACGAGCAGTACTTC.